The 6 T cell receptor beta chains below were found in one sample sequenced in a study of cytomegalovirus exposure and HLA in healthy donors. This PCR relied on a set of 60 Vbeta primers and 13 Jbeta primers. Libraries were prepared by immunoSEQ multiplex PCR; TCRdb keeps only in-frame clonotypes and omits some of them. In the table there are roughly 100,000 clones, approximately 82% of which are singletons. The material sequenced was PBMCs. These receptors originate from a man between 40 and 49 years old in good health and CMV-seronegative.

This clone was seen more than once but under ten times. The genes are TRBV7-6 and TRBJ1-4; 9 bases agree with TRBD1. CDR1 and CDR2 from the germline V gene are SGHVS and FNYEAQ. The CDR3 covers 14 residues. The junction had 7 bases not matched to a gene; V was cut back by 5 bases and J by 9 bases. The CDR3 region has the DNA TGTGCCAGCAGCGAGGGACAGGGAGAGAAAAAACTGTTTTTT. It is translated as CASSEGQGEKKLFF.

V and J are TRBV10-3 and TRBJ2-5; no reliable D call. Germline values: CDR1 ENHRY, CDR2 SYGVKD. V lost 7 bases to trimming and J lost 4 bases, with 13 bases between them. The CDR3 is 13 amino acids. The CDR3 DNA is TGTGCCATCACCATGGGTCCAGGAGAGACCCAGTACTTC. Its protein product is CAITMGPGETQYF.

The chain couples TRBV14 to TRBJ1-1; possible D gene TRBD1, 6 bases. CDR3 length: 18 residues. V was trimmed by 0 bases and J by 7 bases, leaving 24 bases between them. Germline V lookup: CDR1 SGHDN, CDR2 FVKESK. The chain's CDR3 is CASSQDFSGVSAQHEAFF. The DNA for the CDR3 is TGTGCCAGCAGCCAAGATTTTTCAGGGGTCTCAGCTCAACATGAAGCTTTCTTT.

The chain combines TRBV6-1 with TRBJ2-2; D is perhaps TRBD1 (5 bases). The germline gives CDR1 MNHNS, CDR2 SASEGT. Trimming cost V 2 bases and J 8 bases, with 21 bases left between them. There are 17 residues in the CDR3. Here the CDR3 reads CASSEYWGRAEIGELFF. The CDR3 DNA reads TGTGCCAGCAGTGAATATTGGGGCAGGGCCGAAATAGGGGAGCTGTTTTTT.

V is TRBV10-3 and J is TRBJ1-1; 8 bases are a match to TRBD1. Germline CDR1 reads ENHRY; CDR2 reads SYGVKD. The CDR3 has 13 residues. The trim removed 6 bases at V and 5 bases at J, leaving 5 bases unmatched. This chain's CDR3 is CAISVDRGTEAFF. Written as DNA, the CDR3 is TGTGCCATCAGCGTTGACAGGGGTACTGAAGCTTTCTTT.

The rearrangement uses TRBV19 and TRBJ1-2; 7 positions match TRBD1. The CDR3 extends over 14 amino acids. V shed 4 bases, J shed 4 bases, and the junction held 6 bases outside the gene matches. Germline V gives CDR1 LNHDA, CDR2 SQIVND (reference sequence). DNA of the CDR3: TGTGCCAGTAGTACTACCCGGGACAGCTATGGCTACACCTTC. This translates into CASSTTRDSYGYTF.